This T cell receptor (beta chain) appears in the sequencing data of a study of T cells in Graves' hyperthyroidism and ophthalmopathy. Amplification targeted TCR beta CDR3 regions from RNA transcripts. During a first-round RT-PCR of the TCR CDR3, the HTBI primer set was used. Each CDR3 protein is one row after TCRdb ran MiXCR on the multiplex PCR reads. The sample lists hundreds of thousands of distinct CDR3 sequences, roughly 15% occurring once. CDR1 is MNHNS, CDR2 SASEGT, per germline. Losses at the gene ends were 6 bases for V and 7 bases for J; bases not matched to a gene: 4. The CDR3 has 13 residues. The study left out patients who had uncontrolled infection, other autoimmune disease, pregnancy or lactation.

This sequence originates from a woman in her thirties or forties with Graves' hyperthyroidism. The chain uses TRBV6-1 and TRBJ1-4, with 8 bases matching TRBD1. Sequenced material: blood. In DNA form, the CDR3 reads TGTGCCAGCAGGGGACAGGCGGGTGAAAAACTGTTTTTT. It translates to CASRGQAGEKLFF.